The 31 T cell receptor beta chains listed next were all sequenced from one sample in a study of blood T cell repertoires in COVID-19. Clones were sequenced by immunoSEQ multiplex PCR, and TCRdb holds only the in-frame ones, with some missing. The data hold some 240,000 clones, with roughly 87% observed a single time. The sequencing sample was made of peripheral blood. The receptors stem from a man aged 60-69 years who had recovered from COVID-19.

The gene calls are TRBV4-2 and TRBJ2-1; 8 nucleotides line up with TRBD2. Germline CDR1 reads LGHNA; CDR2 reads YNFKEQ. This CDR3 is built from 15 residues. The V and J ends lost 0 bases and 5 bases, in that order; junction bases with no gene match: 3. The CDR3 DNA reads TGTGCCAGCAGCCAAGATTTGCGGGGGGACAATGAGCAGTTCTTC. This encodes CASSQDLRGDNEQFF.

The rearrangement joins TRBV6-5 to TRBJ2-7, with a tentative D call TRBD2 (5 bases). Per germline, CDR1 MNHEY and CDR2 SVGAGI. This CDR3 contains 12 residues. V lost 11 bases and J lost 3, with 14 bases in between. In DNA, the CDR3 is TGTGCCGCCGGGAAGTGGGGCTACGAGCAGTACGTC. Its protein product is CAAGKWGYEQYV.

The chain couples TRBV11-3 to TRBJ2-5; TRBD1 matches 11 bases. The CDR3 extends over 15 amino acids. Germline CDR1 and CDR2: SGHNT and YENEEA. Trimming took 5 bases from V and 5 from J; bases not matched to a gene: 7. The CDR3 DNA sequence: TGTGCCAGCAGCCCGAGGACAGGGGGCGATGAGACCCAGTACTTC. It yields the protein CASSPRTGGDETQYF.

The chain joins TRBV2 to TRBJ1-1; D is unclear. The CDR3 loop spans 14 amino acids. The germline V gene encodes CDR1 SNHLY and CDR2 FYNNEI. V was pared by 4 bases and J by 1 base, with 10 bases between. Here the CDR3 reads CASSVREANTEAFF. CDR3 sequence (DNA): TGTGCCAGCAGTGTCCGGGAGGCGAACACTGAAGCTTTCTTT.

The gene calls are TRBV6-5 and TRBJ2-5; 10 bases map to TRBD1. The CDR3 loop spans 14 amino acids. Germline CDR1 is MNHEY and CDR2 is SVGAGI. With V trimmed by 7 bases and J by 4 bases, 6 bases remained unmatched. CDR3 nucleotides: TGTGCCAGCAAAAGGGACAGGGGTAGAGAGACCCAGTACTTC. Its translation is CASKRDRGRETQYF.

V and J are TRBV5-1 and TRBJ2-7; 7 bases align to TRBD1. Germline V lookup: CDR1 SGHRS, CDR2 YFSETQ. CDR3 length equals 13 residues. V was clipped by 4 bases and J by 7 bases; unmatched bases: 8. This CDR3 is CASSKTGSGEQYF. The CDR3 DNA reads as TGCGCCAGCAGCAAGACAGGGTCGGGTGAGCAGTACTTC.

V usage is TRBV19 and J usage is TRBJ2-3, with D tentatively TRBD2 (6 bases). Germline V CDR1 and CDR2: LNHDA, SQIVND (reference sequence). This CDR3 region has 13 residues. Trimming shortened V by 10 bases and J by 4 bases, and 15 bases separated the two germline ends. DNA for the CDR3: TGTGCCACCTCCCCCTGGGGGGCAGATACGCAGTATTTT. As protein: CATSPWGADTQYF. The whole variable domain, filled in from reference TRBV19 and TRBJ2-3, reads DGGITQSPKYLFRKEGQNVTLSCEQNLNHDAMYWYRQDPGQGLRLIYYSQIVNDFQKGDIAEGYSVSREKKESFPLTVTSAQKNPTAFYLCATSPWGADTQYFGPGTRLTVL.

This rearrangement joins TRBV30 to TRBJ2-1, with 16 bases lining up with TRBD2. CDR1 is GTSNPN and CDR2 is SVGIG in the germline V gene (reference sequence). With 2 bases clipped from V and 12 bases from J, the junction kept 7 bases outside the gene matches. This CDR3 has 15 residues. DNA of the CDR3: TGTGCCTGGAGTCAGGGACTAGCGGGGGGGGCGGTGCAGTTCTTC. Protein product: CAWSQGLAGGAVQFF.

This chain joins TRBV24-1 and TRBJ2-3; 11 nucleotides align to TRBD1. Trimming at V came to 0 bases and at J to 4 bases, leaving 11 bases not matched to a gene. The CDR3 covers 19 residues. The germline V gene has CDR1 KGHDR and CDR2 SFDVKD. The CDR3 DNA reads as TGTGCCACCAGTGATTTGGGGTGGGCGGACAGGGGGCCCGCAGATACGCAGTATTTT. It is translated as CATSDLGWADRGPADTQYF.

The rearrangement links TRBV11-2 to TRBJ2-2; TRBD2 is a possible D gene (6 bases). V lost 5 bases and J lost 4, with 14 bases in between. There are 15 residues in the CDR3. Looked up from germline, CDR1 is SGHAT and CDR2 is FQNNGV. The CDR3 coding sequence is TGTGCCAGCAGCCAGCGGCAGGGAGGCACCGGGGAGCTGTTTTTT. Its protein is CASSQRQGGTGELFF.

CDR3 protein: CASSLPGDSYNEQFF. CDR3 sequence (DNA): TGCGCCAGCAGCTTGCCGGGGGACTCCTACAATGAGCAGTTCTTC. This chain links TRBV5-1 with TRBJ2-1; the D gene is possibly TRBD2 (6 bases). The length of the CDR3 is 15 residues. Germline lookup yields CDR1 SGHRS and CDR2 YFSETQ. The V and J ends lost 1 base and 0 bases respectively, with 8 bases between them.

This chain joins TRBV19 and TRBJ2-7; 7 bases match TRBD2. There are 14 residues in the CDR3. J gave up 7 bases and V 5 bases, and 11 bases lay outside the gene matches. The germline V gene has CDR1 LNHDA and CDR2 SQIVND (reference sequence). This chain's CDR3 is CASSSTSSLGEQYF. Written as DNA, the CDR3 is TGTGCCAGTAGTTCGACTAGCTCCCTAGGAGAGCAGTACTTC.

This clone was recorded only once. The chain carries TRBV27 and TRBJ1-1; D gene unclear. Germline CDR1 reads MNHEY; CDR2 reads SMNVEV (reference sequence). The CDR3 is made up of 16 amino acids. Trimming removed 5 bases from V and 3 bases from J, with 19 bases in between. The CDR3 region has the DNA TGTGCCAGCAGTCCCAGACCGTTTACTCGGGACACTGAAGCTTTCTTT. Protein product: CASSPRPFTRDTEAFF.

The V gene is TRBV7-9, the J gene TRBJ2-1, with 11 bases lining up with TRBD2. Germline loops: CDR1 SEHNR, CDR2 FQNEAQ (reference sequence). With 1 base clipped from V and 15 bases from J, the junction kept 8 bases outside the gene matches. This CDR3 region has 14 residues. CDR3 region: CASSLDSSGGIRFF. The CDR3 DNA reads TGTGCCAGCAGCTTAGACTCTAGCGGGGGGATACGGTTCTTC.

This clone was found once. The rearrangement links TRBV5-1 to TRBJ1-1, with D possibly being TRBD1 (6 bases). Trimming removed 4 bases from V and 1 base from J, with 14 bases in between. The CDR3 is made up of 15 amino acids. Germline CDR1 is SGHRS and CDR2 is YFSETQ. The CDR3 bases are TGCGCCAGCAGCCAGAATACAGGGACGAACACTGAAGCTTTCTTT. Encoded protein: CASSQNTGTNTEAFF.

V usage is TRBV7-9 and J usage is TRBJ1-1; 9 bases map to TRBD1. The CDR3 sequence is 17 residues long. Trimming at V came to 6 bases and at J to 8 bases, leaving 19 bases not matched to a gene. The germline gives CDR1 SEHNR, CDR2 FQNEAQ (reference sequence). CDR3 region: CASSSPTKWTGVEEAFF. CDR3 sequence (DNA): TGTGCCAGCAGTTCCCCGACCAAGTGGACAGGGGTCGAGGAAGCTTTCTTT.

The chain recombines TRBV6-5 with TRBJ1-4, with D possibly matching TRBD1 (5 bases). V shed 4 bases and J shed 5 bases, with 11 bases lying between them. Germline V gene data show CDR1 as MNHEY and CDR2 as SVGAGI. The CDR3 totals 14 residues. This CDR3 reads CASSSGLINEKLFF. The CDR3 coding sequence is TGTGCCAGCAGTTCGGGACTGATAAATGAAAAACTGTTTTTT.

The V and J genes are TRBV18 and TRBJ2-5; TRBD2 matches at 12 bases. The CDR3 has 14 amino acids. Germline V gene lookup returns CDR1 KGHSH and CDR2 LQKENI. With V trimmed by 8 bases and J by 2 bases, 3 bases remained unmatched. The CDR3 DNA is TGTGCCAGCGGACTAGCGGGGCGACAAGAGACCCAGTACTTC. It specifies CASGLAGRQETQYF.

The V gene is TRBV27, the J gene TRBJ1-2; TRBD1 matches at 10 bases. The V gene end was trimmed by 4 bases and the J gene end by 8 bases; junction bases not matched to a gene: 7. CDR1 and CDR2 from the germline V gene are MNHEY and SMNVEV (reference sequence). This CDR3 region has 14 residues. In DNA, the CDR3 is TGTGCCAGCAGTTGGGCGGGGACAGGGGAAGGCTACACCTTC. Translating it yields CASSWAGTGEGYTF.

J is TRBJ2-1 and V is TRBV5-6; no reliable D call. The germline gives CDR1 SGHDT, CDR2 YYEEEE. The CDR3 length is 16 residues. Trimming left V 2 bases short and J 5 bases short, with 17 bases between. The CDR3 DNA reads TGTGCCAGCAGCTTTATCTCCCCCGCGCGGAACAATGAGCAGTTCTTC. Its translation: CASSFISPARNNEQFF.

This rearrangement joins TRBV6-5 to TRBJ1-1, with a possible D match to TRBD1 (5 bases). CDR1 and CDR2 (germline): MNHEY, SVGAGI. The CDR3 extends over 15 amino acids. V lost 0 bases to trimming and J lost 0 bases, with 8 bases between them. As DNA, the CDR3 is TGTGCCAGCAGTTACTCGAAGGGGATGAACACTGAAGCTTTCTTT. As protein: CASSYSKGMNTEAFF.

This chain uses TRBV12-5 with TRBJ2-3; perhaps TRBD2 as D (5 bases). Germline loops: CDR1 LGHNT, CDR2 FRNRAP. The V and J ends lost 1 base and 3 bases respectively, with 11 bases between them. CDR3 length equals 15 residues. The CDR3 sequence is CASGLGIGETDTQYF. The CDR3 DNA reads TGTGCTAGTGGTTTGGGAATTGGGGAGACAGATACGCAGTATTTT.

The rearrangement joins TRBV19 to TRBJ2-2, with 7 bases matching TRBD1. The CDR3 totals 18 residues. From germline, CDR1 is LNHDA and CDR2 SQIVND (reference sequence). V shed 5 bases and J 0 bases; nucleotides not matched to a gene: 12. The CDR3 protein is CASSPRQGRTSNTGELFF. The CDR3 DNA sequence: TGTGCCAGTAGTCCACGACAGGGACGAACCTCGAACACCGGGGAGCTGTTTTTT. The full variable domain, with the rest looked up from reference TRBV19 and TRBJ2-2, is DGGITQSPKYLFRKEGQNVTLSCEQNLNHDAMYWYRQDPGQGLRLIYYSQIVNDFQKGDIAEGYSVSREKKESFPLTVTSAQKNPTAFYLCASSPRQGRTSNTGELFFGEGSRLTVL.

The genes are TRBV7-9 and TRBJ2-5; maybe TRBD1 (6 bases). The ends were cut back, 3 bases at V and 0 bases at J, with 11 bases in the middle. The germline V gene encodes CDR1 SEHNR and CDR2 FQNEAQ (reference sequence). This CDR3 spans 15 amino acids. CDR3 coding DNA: TGTGCCAGCAGCTTCGTCCAGGGGTACCAAGAGACCCAGTACTTC. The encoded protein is CASSFVQGYQETQYF.

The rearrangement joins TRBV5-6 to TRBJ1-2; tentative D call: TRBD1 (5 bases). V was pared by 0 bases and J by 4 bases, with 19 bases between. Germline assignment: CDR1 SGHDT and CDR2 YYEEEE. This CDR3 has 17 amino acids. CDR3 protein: CASSLAPGLRAGYGYTF. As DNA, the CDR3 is TGTGCCAGCAGCTTGGCCCCGGGACTCCGGGCGGGCTATGGCTACACCTTC.

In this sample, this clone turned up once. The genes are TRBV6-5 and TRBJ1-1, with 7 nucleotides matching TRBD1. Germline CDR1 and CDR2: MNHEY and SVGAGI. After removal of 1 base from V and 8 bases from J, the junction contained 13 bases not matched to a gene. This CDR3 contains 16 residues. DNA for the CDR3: TGTGCCAGCAGTTACTTTCCGACAGGGCGGGGTGGCGAAGCTTTCTTT. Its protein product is CASSYFPTGRGGEAFF.

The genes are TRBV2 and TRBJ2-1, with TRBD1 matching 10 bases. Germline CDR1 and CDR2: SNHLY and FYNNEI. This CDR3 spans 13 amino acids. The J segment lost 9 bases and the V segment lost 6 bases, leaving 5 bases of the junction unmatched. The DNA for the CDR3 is TGTGCCAGCAGGGACAGGGGGATCGGTGAGCAGTTCTTC. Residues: CASRDRGIGEQFF.

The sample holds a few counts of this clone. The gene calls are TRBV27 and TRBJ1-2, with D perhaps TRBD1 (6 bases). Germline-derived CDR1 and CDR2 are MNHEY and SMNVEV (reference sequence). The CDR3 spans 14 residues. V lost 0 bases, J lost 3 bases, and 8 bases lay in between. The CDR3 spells CASSLSGGDYGYTF. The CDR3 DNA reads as TGTGCCAGCAGTTTATCAGGGGGAGACTATGGCTACACCTTC.

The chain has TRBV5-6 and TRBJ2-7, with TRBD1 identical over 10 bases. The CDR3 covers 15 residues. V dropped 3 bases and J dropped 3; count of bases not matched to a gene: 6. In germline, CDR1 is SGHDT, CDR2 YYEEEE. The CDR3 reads CASSWGQGRLYEQYV. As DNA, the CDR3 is TGTGCCAGCAGCTGGGGACAGGGGCGGCTCTACGAGCAGTACGTC.

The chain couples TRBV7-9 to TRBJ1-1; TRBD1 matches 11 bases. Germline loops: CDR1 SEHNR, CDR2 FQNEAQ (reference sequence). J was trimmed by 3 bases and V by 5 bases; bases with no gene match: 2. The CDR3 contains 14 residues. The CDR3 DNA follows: TGTGCCAGCAGCGGACAGGGGGCGTACACTGAAGCTTTCTTT. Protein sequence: CASSGQGAYTEAFF.

The CDR3 DNA follows: TGTGCCAGCAGTTTTACGGTGGGGCTTGGGACTAATGAAAAACTGTTTTTT. Its protein is CASSFTVGLGTNEKLFF. The chain joins TRBV28 to TRBJ1-4, with TRBD1 as a possible D gene (5 bases). This CDR3 spans 17 amino acids. Trimming left V 3 bases short and J 2 bases short, with 16 bases between. Germline CDR1 MDHEN, CDR2 SYDVKM.